This paragraph covers one T cell receptor (beta chain) sequence. Its antigen is currently unknown. These data originate in a study of T-cell memory formation after mild COVID-19. CDR1 and CDR2 (germline): MNHEY, SVGAGI. V dropped 4 bases and J dropped 0; count of bases not matched to a gene: 6. The length of the CDR3 is 16 residues. The study's findings and limits: Later expanders leaned toward CD4+, whereas clones contracting from day 15 to 85 were balanced CD4/CD8.

TCRdb passed the 5' RACE reads through MiXCR, listing each CDR3 protein once. The repertoire holds hundreds of thousands of distinct CDR3 sequences, 25% to 30% seen once, with about 13% in the top ten. The specimen sequenced was PBMCs or a T cell subset sorted from them (not recorded which). This TCR was recovered from an adult woman who had mild COVID-19 (a few samples of this study predate the infection). Cell type and time point are not known. The V gene is TRBV6-5, the J gene TRBJ2-1; 7 positions agree with TRBD1. CDR3 sequence reads: CASSLVWDSSYNEQFF. The CDR3 region has the DNA TGTGCCAGCAGTTTGGTGTGGGACAGCTCCTACAATGAGCAGTTCTTC.